This T cell receptor beta chain was retrieved from a study of blood T cells in healthy people across ages. This clonotype came up a few times. Its target is unknown. Findings of the study overall: As age increased, TCR beta diversity per million T cells fell in a roughly linear fashion.

The second PCR ran roughly 6 to 12 cycles with a sample-barcoded 5' primer and J-beta primers. A single record per CDR3 protein comes from TCRdb applying MiXCR to the 5' RACE reads. The sample records 1.5 million or so distinct CDR3 sequences, 35% to 45% being singletons. CDR3 length: 16 amino acids. V dropped 2 bases and J dropped 7 bases, with 20 bases sitting between them. The chain has TRBV12-3 or TRBV12-4 and TRBJ1-2, with a weak D call TRBD1 (5 bases). The sequence derives from a woman between 18 and 29 years old in good health. Sequencing was done on a sample of blood. CDR3 DNA sequence: TGTGCCAGCAGTTTACGGGGCAGCTGGACGGAGAGTGGCTACACCTTC. It yields the protein CASSLRGSWTESGYTF.